This T cell receptor beta chain was sequenced for a study of T cell responses to AZD1222 COVID-19 vaccine. Profiling relied on immunoSEQ multiplex PCR, and the TCRdb table lists in-frame clones only, not all of them. The data hold about 140,000 clones, with over 90% observed a single time. Trimming stripped 6 bases from V and 5 bases from J, with 13 bases between. The CDR3 spans 13 residues. The V gene's germline CDR1 is MDHEN and CDR2 SYDVKM. Sequenced here: peripheral blood, sampled 28 days after the second AZD1222 dose. V gene TRBV28 combines with J gene TRBJ2-5; D is possibly TRBD1 (6 bases). This clonotype was sampled from an adult who received the AZD1222 COVID-19 vaccine. CDR3 protein: CASRPTGLETQYF. In nucleotides, the CDR3 is TGTGCCAGCAGGCCAACAGGGTTGGAGACCCAGTACTTC.